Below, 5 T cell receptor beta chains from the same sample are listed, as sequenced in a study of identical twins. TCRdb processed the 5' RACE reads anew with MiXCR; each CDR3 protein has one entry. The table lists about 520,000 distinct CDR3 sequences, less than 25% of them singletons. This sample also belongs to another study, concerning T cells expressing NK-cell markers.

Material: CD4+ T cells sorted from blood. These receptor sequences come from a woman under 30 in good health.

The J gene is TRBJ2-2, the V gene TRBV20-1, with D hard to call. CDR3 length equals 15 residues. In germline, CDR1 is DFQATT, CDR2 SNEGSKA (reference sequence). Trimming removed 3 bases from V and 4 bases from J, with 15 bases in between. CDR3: CSASVRSWPTGELFF. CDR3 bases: TGCAGTGCTAGCGTACGCTCCTGGCCCACCGGGGAGCTGTTTTTT.

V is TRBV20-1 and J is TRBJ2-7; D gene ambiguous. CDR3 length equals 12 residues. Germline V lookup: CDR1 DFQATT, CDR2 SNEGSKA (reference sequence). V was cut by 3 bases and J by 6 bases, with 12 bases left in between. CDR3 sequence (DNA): TGCAGTGCTAGTTCCCTAAGTTTCGAGCAGTACTTC. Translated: CSASSLSFEQYF.

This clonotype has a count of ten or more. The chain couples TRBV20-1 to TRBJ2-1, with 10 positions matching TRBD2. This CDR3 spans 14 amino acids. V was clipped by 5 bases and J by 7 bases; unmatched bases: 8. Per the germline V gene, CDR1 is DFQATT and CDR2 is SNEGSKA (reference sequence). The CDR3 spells CSAYLAGVANEQFF. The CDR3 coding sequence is TGCAGTGCTTATCTAGCGGGAGTCGCAAATGAGCAGTTCTTC.

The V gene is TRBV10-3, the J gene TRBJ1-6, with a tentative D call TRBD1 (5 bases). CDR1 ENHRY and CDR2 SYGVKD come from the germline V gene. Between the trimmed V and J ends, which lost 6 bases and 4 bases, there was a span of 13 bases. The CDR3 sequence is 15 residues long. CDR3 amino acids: CAIREQALYNSPLHF. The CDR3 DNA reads TGTGCCATCAGGGAACAGGCGTTGTATAATTCACCCCTCCACTTT.

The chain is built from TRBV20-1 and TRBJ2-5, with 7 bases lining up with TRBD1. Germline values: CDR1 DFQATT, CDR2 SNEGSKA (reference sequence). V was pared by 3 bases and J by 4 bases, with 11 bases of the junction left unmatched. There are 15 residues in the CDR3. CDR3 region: CSASGARDSGETQYF. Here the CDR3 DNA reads TGCAGTGCTAGTGGCGCCAGGGACAGTGGAGAGACCCAGTACTTC.